One sample yielded the 19 T cell receptor beta chains listed below, sequenced in a study of blood T cell repertoires in COVID-19. Profiled with immunoSEQ multiplex PCR; TCRdb holds only in-frame clones, not every one. The table lists roughly 230,000 clones, about 90% of them singletons. The sample was peripheral blood. The receptors shown here come from a woman in her sixties or seventies with COVID-19, enrolled during active disease.

V usage is TRBV5-4 and J usage is TRBJ2-1; 7 bases align to TRBD2. The V segment lost 4 bases and the J segment 0 bases; nucleotides outside the gene matches: 13. This CDR3 spans 18 amino acids. CDR1 is SGHNT and CDR2 is YYREEE in the germline V gene (reference sequence). CDR3 nucleotide sequence: TGTGCCAGCAGCAACGCCGTCGGGGGGTGGTCCTCCTACAATGAGCAGTTCTTC. Amino acid sequence: CASSNAVGGWSSYNEQFF.

This sequence joins TRBV7-9 and TRBJ2-1; possible D gene TRBD2, 5 bases. Trimming shortened V by 3 bases and J by 10 bases, and 19 bases separated the two germline ends. The germline CDR1 and CDR2 sequences are SEHNR and FQNEAQ (reference sequence). This CDR3 comprises 15 residues. As DNA, the CDR3 is TGTGCCAGCAGCTTGGACGAGGGTCCAGATTGGGAGCAGTTCTTC. It encodes CASSLDEGPDWEQFF.

Concerning this clone itself: Additional DNA sequences in this sample encode the identical CDR3. The gene calls are TRBV7-2 and TRBJ1-1; D may be TRBD1 (6 bases). Germline V lookup: CDR1 SGHTA, CDR2 FQGNSA. Trimming removed 0 bases from V and 1 base from J, with 6 bases in between. The CDR3 is made up of 14 amino acids. The CDR3 here is CASSLATGNTEAFF. The CDR3 region has the DNA TGTGCCAGCAGCTTAGCGACAGGGAACACTGAAGCTTTCTTT.

The chain employs TRBV30 and TRBJ1-1; possible D gene TRBD1, 5 bases. V was cut by 3 bases and J by 4 bases, with 9 bases left in between. The CDR3 consists of 12 residues. Germline V gives CDR1 GTSNPN, CDR2 SVGIG (reference sequence). The CDR3, as DNA: TGTGCCTGGAGGGGGCAGGCCACTGAAGCTTTCTTT. This gives the protein CAWRGQATEAFF.

This clone was recorded a few times. The chain employs TRBV5-1 and TRBJ1-1; 8 nucleotides match TRBD1. The CDR3 is 15 residues long. V lost 4 bases and J lost 4; bases outside the gene matches: 9. In germline, CDR1 is SGHRS, CDR2 YFSETQ. CDR3 DNA sequence: TGCGCCAGCAGCCCCGGACAGGGAGGAGGCACTGAAGCTTTCTTT. It yields the protein CASSPGQGGGTEAFF.

V usage is TRBV7-8 and J usage is TRBJ1-2; D gene unclear. The germline gives CDR1 SGHVS, CDR2 FQNEAQ. This CDR3 is 14 amino acids long. Trimming removed 5 bases from V and 5 bases from J, with 15 bases in between. CDR3 DNA sequence: TGTGCCAGCAGCCCAAGAGAGCGCAGATATGGCTACACCTTC. Amino acid sequence: CASSPRERRYGYTF.

V usage is TRBV28 and J usage is TRBJ1-3; D remains ambiguous. Germline V lookup: CDR1 MDHEN, CDR2 SYDVKM. This CDR3 contains 14 residues. The V gene lost 2 bases and the J gene lost 2 bases, with 7 bases spanning the gap. In nucleotides, the CDR3 is TGTGCCAGCAGTTTACAGAGGGCTGGAAACACCATATATTTT. Protein product: CASSLQRAGNTIYF.

The chain employs TRBV4-3 and TRBJ2-2, with 8 positions matching TRBD2. Trimming at V came to 4 bases and at J to 6 bases, leaving 16 bases not matched to a gene. The CDR3 contains 18 residues. In germline, CDR1 is LGHNA, CDR2 YSLEER. CDR3 sequence: CASSRLVRGGPLAGELFF. The CDR3 bases are TGCGCCAGCAGCCGTTTAGTCCGGGGGGGGCCTCTTGCCGGGGAGCTGTTTTTT.

The V and J genes are TRBV19 and TRBJ2-7; weak D call: TRBD1 (6 bases). The CDR3 totals 16 residues. V gave up 3 bases and J gave up 1 base, with 16 bases separating them. Germline assignment: CDR1 LNHDA and CDR2 SQIVND (reference sequence). CDR3 in amino acids: CASSIGKTGNSYEQYF. The CDR3, as DNA: TGTGCCAGTAGTATCGGAAAGACAGGAAATTCCTACGAGCAGTACTTC.

This chain links TRBV5-1 with TRBJ2-2; D might be TRBD2 (5 bases). This CDR3 is 16 amino acids long. Germline lookup yields CDR1 SGHRS and CDR2 YFSETQ. V lost 4 bases and J 0 bases, leaving 13 bases between the germline ends. The CDR3 region has the DNA TGCGCCAGCAGCGTCGGGATTTACGCGAACACCGGGGAGCTGTTTTTT. Translation: CASSVGIYANTGELFF.

The chain employs TRBV6-5 and TRBJ1-4; tentatively, D is TRBD1 (6 bases). The CDR3 contains 15 residues. The germline V gene has CDR1 MNHEY and CDR2 SVGAGI. The V end was cut by 4 bases, the J end by 3 bases, with 12 bases between. The CDR3 nucleotides read TGTGCCAGCAGTTCGAGGGGGGGCCCTAATGAAAAACTGTTTTTT. Translating it yields CASSSRGGPNEKLFF.

The chain employs TRBV9 and TRBJ1-2; TRBD1 aligns across 7 bases. Germline V gives CDR1 SGDLS, CDR2 YYNGEE. CDR3 size: 13 residues. The V gene end was trimmed by 4 bases and the J gene end by 8 bases; junction bases not matched to a gene: 8. CDR3 bases: TGTGCCAGCAGCCCGACAGGGAACTCCGGCTACACCTTC. As protein: CASSPTGNSGYTF.

This clone has only a few counts. The chain links TRBV5-4 to TRBJ1-4, with D perhaps matching TRBD1 (5 bases). The CDR3 is 15 amino acids. Trimming removed 0 bases from V and 4 bases from J, with 10 bases in between. CDR1 is SGHNT, CDR2 YYREEE, per germline (reference sequence). In nucleotides, the CDR3 is TGTGCCAGCAGCTTGGACGCAGGGTTTAATGAAAAACTGTTTTTT. It specifies CASSLDAGFNEKLFF.

This clone has just one count. V is TRBV4-2 and J is TRBJ2-3, with TRBD2 identical over 9 bases. Trimming cost V 8 bases and J 3 bases; bases outside gene matches: 6. The CDR3 has 14 amino acids. CDR1 is LGHNA, CDR2 YNFKEQ, per germline. The CDR3 DNA is TGTGCCAGCGAACGCGGGGGGGGGACAGATACGCAGTATTTT. It encodes CASERGGGTDTQYF.

The V and J genes are TRBV9 and TRBJ1-6, with D maybe TRBD1 (5 bases). CDR3 length equals 17 residues. Germline CDR1 reads SGDLS; CDR2 reads YYNGEE. Trimming cost V 2 bases and J 9 bases, with 21 bases left between them. The CDR3 DNA reads as TGTGCCAGCAGCGTGGGAGGAGGGGAATGGAGGGCTTCACCCCTCCACTTT. This translates into CASSVGGGEWRASPLHF.

CDR3 sequence reads: CASKVRGGDTGELFF. CDR3 DNA sequence: TGTGCCAGCAAGGTCCGGGGGGGCGACACCGGGGAGCTGTTTTTT. The V call is TRBV6-5, the J call TRBJ2-2; 8 bases match TRBD2. This CDR3 is 15 amino acids long. The trim removed 7 bases at V and 3 bases at J, leaving 7 bases unmatched. Germline-derived CDR1 and CDR2 are MNHEY and SVGAGI.

The V gene is TRBV5-4, the J gene TRBJ2-7; tentative D call: TRBD2 (6 bases). The CDR3 is 16 amino acids. CDR1 is SGHNT, CDR2 YYREEE, per germline (reference sequence). With 0 bases removed from V and 6 bases from J, the gap between germline ends came to 19 bases. CDR3 in DNA: TGTGCCAGCAGCTTGGGCGGGGCCGCTCGTAGCAGCGAGCAGTACTTC. Protein: CASSLGGAARSSEQYF.

The chain is built from TRBV9 and TRBJ2-3, with a possible D match to TRBD2 (6 bases). Germline assignment: CDR1 SGDLS and CDR2 YYNGEE. The CDR3 length is 15 residues. The V end lost 0 bases, the J end lost 6 bases, and 14 bases lay between the germline ends. In nucleotides, the CDR3 is TGTGCCAGCAGCGTAGTGGAGGGAACGTGGGATACGCAGTATTTT. It is translated as CASSVVEGTWDTQYF.

The chain joins TRBV6-2 or TRBV6-3 to TRBJ2-1, with 7 bases aligning to TRBD2. Germline CDR1 and CDR2: MNHEY and SVGEGT. The CDR3 extends over 12 amino acids. V dropped 6 bases and J dropped 10; count of bases not matched to a gene: 6. CDR3 sequence reads: CASSSTSREQFF. DNA for the CDR3: TGTGCCAGCAGCTCGACTAGCAGGGAGCAGTTCTTC.